The next 23 T cell receptor beta chains were all read from a single sample in a study of T cell responses to AZD1222 COVID-19 vaccine. Method: immunoSEQ multiplex PCR; TCRdb's copy keeps in-frame clones and lacks some. The profile shows just over 150,000 clones, approximately 90% of them singletons. The source material was peripheral blood, sampled on day 0 of AZD1222 vaccination. The receptors originated from an adult in good health.

This clone was recorded only once. The V gene is TRBV30, the J gene TRBJ2-1, with D uncertain. The length of the CDR3 is 12 residues. Deletions cut 2 bases from V and 2 bases from J, with 4 bases between. The V gene's germline CDR1 is GTSNPN and CDR2 SVGIG (reference sequence). The CDR3 reads CAWSITYNEQFF. Here the CDR3 DNA reads TGTGCCTGGAGTATCACCTACAATGAGCAGTTCTTC.

This chain uses TRBV6-5 with TRBJ2-2; 7 bases are shared with TRBD2. CDR1 MNHEY and CDR2 SVGAGI come from the germline V gene. The CDR3 extends over 15 amino acids. V was clipped by 6 bases and J by 4 bases; unmatched bases: 8. The CDR3 nucleotides are TGTGCCAGCAGCCCCCGGACTAGGCGCACCGGGGAGCTGTTTTTT. It is translated as CASSPRTRRTGELFF.

Here the CDR3 DNA reads TGTGCCAGCAGTGTTAGTCAGGGGGGTGAGCAGTTCTTC. It translates to CASSVSQGGEQFF. The J gene is TRBJ2-1, the V gene TRBV27; maybe TRBD1 (7 bases). CDR3 length: 13 residues. V was trimmed by 5 bases and J by 9 bases, leaving 14 bases between them. The germline gives CDR1 MNHEY, CDR2 SMNVEV (reference sequence).

This rearrangement joins TRBV19 to TRBJ1-5, with 8 nucleotides matching TRBD1. Germline V CDR1 and CDR2: LNHDA, SQIVND (reference sequence). The V segment lost 6 bases and the J segment 4 bases; nucleotides outside the gene matches: 8. This CDR3 contains 15 residues. DNA for the CDR3: TGTGCCAGTAGCACACTCGGACAGGGAAATCAGCCCCAGCATTTT. Translation: CASSTLGQGNQPQHF.

The CDR3 nucleotides are TGTGCCAGCAATCCGGGACAGGGGTATAATTCACCCCTCCACTTT. It specifies CASNPGQGYNSPLHF. This rearrangement joins TRBV6-5 to TRBJ1-6, with TRBD1 matching 10 bases. Per the germline V gene, CDR1 is MNHEY and CDR2 is SVGAGI. The ends lost 7 bases at V and 4 bases at J; junction bases unmatched: 4. This CDR3 is built from 15 residues.

The chain combines TRBV5-5 with TRBJ2-7; D not certain. The V and J ends lost 4 bases and 3 bases respectively, with 20 bases between them. The CDR3 sequence is 16 residues long. The germline gives CDR1 SGHKS, CDR2 YYEKEE (reference sequence). The CDR3 sequence is CASSPRVRERNYEQYF. As DNA, the CDR3 is TGTGCCAGCAGCCCCCGGGTCCGCGAGAGAAACTACGAGCAGTACTTC. The variable domain in full, completed from reference TRBV5-5 and TRBJ2-7, reads DAGVTQSPTHLIKTRGQQVTLRCSPISGHKSVSWYQQVLGQGPQFIFQYYEKEERGRGNFPDRFSARQFPNYSSELNVNALLLGDSALYLCASSPRVRERNYEQYFGPGTRLTVT.

The CDR3 loop reads CASSILGSRGYGYTF. The CDR3 DNA reads as TGTGCCAGTAGTATACTAGGCAGTAGGGGCTATGGCTACACCTTC. The chain is built from TRBV19 and TRBJ1-2; weak D call: TRBD1 (5 bases). CDR1 is LNHDA, CDR2 SQIVND, per germline (reference sequence). The CDR3 has 15 amino acids. V was shortened by 2 bases and J by 4 bases, with 14 bases between the two germline ends. Full variable domain (outside the CDR3, taken from reference TRBV19 and TRBJ1-2): DGGITQSPKYLFRKEGQNVTLSCEQNLNHDAMYWYRQDPGQGLRLIYYSQIVNDFQKGDIAEGYSVSREKKESFPLTVTSAQKNPTAFYLCASSILGSRGYGYTFGSGTRLTVV.

This chain links TRBV11-2 with TRBJ1-2, with D maybe TRBD1 (5 bases). CDR1 and CDR2 (germline): SGHAT, FQNNGV. Trimming shortened V by 3 bases and J by 1 base, and 9 bases separated the two germline ends. The CDR3 covers 14 residues. The CDR3 nucleotides read TGTGCCAGCAGCTTCACCGACAGTAACTATGGCTACACCTTC. Protein: CASSFTDSNYGYTF.

The CDR3 loop reads CATSGGLGTEAFF. The CDR3 bases are TGTGCCACCAGTGGGGGGCTGGGGACTGAAGCTTTCTTT. V and J are TRBV24-1 and TRBJ1-1; possible D gene TRBD1, 6 bases. Germline V gives CDR1 KGHDR, CDR2 SFDVKD. The ends were cut back, 5 bases at V and 5 bases at J, with 11 bases in the middle. CDR3 length: 13 amino acids.

The chain carries TRBV7-2 and TRBJ2-3, with D possibly being TRBD1 (6 bases). V was cut by 4 bases and J by 5 bases, with 16 bases left in between. The CDR3 runs to 15 residues. Germline V lookup: CDR1 SGHTA, CDR2 FQGNSA. The CDR3 region has the DNA TGTGCCAGCAGCTCAGGGGTCCAATCGTTAGATACGCAGTATTTT. Amino acid sequence: CASSSGVQSLDTQYF.

J is TRBJ1-1 and V is TRBV13, with a possible D match to TRBD1 (5 bases). V lost 5 bases and J 1 base, leaving 17 bases between the germline ends. The CDR3 has 16 residues. The V gene's germline CDR1 is PRHDT and CDR2 FYEKMQ (reference sequence). DNA of the CDR3: TGTGCCAGCAGCCCAGATCTTTGGGGGGGGAACACTGAAGCTTTCTTT. It translates to CASSPDLWGGNTEAFF.

The rearrangement joins TRBV6-1 to TRBJ2-1; unclear D gene. The CDR3 contains 17 residues. V was trimmed by 4 bases and J by 0 bases, leaving 16 bases between them. Germline V CDR1 and CDR2: MNHNS, SASEGT. CDR3 DNA: TGTGCCAGCAGTGGGCCCTATCGGCGGCCCTCCTACAATGAGCAGTTCTTC. Translating it yields CASSGPYRRPSYNEQFF.

V gene TRBV7-2 combines with J gene TRBJ2-1; 15 bases are a match to TRBD2. Germline V lookup: CDR1 SGHTA, CDR2 FQGNSA. The CDR3 sequence is 16 residues long. Trimming at V came to 4 bases and at J to 8 bases, leaving 6 bases not matched to a gene. The CDR3 coding sequence is TGTGCCAGCAGCTACACGGGACTAGCGGGAGGCTATGAGCAGTTCTTC. Encoded protein: CASSYTGLAGGYEQFF.

This sequence joins TRBV6-5 and TRBJ1-2; 7 nucleotides match TRBD1. The CDR3 is 13 amino acids. V shed 5 bases and J 4 bases; nucleotides not matched to a gene: 4. Per the germline V gene, CDR1 is MNHEY and CDR2 is SVGAGI. The CDR3 coding sequence is TGTGCCAGCAGTACGGGACAGTCCTATGGCTACACCTTC. It is translated as CASSTGQSYGYTF.

CDR3 loop: CASSPRDRAATNEKLFF. CDR3 nucleotides: TGTGCCAGCAGCCCGCGGGACAGGGCTGCAACTAATGAAAAACTGTTTTTT. V gene TRBV5-6 combines with J gene TRBJ1-4; 9 nucleotides match TRBD1. Germline CDR1 is SGHDT and CDR2 is YYEEEE. This CDR3 has 17 amino acids. Trimming took 4 bases from V and 0 from J; bases not matched to a gene: 7. The complete variable domain, with remaining parts taken from reference TRBV5-6 and TRBJ1-4, reads DAGVTQSPTHLIKTRGQQVTLRCSPKSGHDTVSWYQQALGQGPQFIFQYYEEEERQRGNFPDRFSGHQFPNYSSELNVNALLLGDSALYLCASSPRDRAATNEKLFFGSGTQLSVL.

The CDR3 here is CASAGGQGVSSPLHF. The CDR3 nucleotides are TGTGCCAGCGCCGGTGGACAGGGTGTTAGTTCACCCCTCCACTTT. The rearrangement uses TRBV28 and TRBJ1-6, with 8 positions matching TRBD1. V was pared by 8 bases and J by 9 bases, with 12 bases of the junction left unmatched. The CDR3 has 15 amino acids. In germline, CDR1 is MDHEN, CDR2 SYDVKM.

This clone was counted a single time. The chain recombines TRBV5-1 with TRBJ2-7; D is possibly TRBD1 (6 bases). The CDR3 loop spans 14 amino acids. In germline, CDR1 is SGHRS, CDR2 YFSETQ. V dropped 1 base and J dropped 3 bases, with 11 bases sitting between them. CDR3 residues: CASSLPGVDYEQYF. CDR3 bases: TGCGCCAGCAGCTTGCCAGGGGTTGACTACGAGCAGTACTTC.

In the case of this clone: The same CDR3 also results from other DNA sequences found in this sample. This chain connects TRBV18 to TRBJ2-1; D gene uncertain. CDR3 length: 14 residues. CDR1 is KGHSH and CDR2 is LQKENI in the germline V gene. V was cut by 1 base and J by 4 bases, with 8 bases left in between. CDR3 region: CASSPRTEYNEQFF. CDR3 DNA sequence: TGTGCCAGCTCACCACGGACCGAGTACAATGAGCAGTTCTTC.

V and J are TRBV7-2 and TRBJ1-4, with D perhaps matching TRBD1 (5 bases). The V end was cut by 1 base, the J end by 8 bases, with 11 bases between. The CDR3 extends over 14 amino acids. Germline lookup yields CDR1 SGHTA and CDR2 FQGNSA. The CDR3 nucleotides are TGTGCCAGCAGCTTAGGGGGCCTGAACGAAAAACTGTTTTTT. This sequence encodes CASSLGGLNEKLFF.

The V call is TRBV28, the J call TRBJ1-1; D gene ambiguous. Per the germline V gene, CDR1 is MDHEN and CDR2 is SYDVKM. This CDR3 comprises 16 residues. The V gene lost 2 bases and the J gene lost 0 bases, with 13 bases spanning the gap. The CDR3 sequence: CASSLAPVRLNTEAFF. DNA of the CDR3: TGTGCCAGCAGTTTAGCGCCCGTCCGATTGAACACTGAAGCTTTCTTT.

The chain couples TRBV28 to TRBJ1-5, with TRBD1 as a possible D gene (6 bases). Trimming shortened V by 4 bases and J by 3 bases, and 19 bases separated the two germline ends. The CDR3 extends over 17 amino acids. In germline, CDR1 is MDHEN, CDR2 SYDVKM. The CDR3 sequence: CASSSPTVGQFNQPQHF. In DNA form, the CDR3 reads TGTGCCAGCAGTTCCCCAACCGTAGGACAGTTCAATCAGCCCCAGCATTTT.

The chain links TRBV15 to TRBJ1-5; D is unclear. Germline V lookup: CDR1 LNHNV, CDR2 YYDKDF (reference sequence). The CDR3 has 15 residues. V gave up 4 bases and J gave up 0 bases, with 10 bases separating them. CDR3 protein: CATSTEPYSNQPQHF. CDR3 nucleotides: TGTGCCACCAGCACGGAGCCATATAGCAATCAGCCCCAGCATTTT. The variable domain in full, with the rest retrieved from reference TRBV15 and TRBJ1-5, is DAMVIQNPRYQVTQFGKPVTLSCSQTLNHNVMYWYQQKSSQAPKLLFHYYDKDFNNEADTPDNFQSRRPNTSFCFLDIRSPGLGDTAMYLCATSTEPYSNQPQHFGDGTRLSIL.

The chain recombines TRBV18 with TRBJ1-5; D is possibly TRBD1 (6 bases). Trimming removed 3 bases from V and 7 bases from J, with 16 bases in between. CDR1 and CDR2 (germline): KGHSH, LQKENI. The CDR3 contains 15 residues. The DNA of the CDR3 is TGTGCCAGCTCACCTTCACAGGGAGGATTGCAGCCCCAGCATTTT. Encoded protein: CASSPSQGGLQPQHF.